The T cell receptor beta chain described here comes from a study of CD8 T cells in Susac syndrome (dated by TCRdb to between 2017 and 2020). About the investigation overall: Whether CD8+ T cell activation and differentiation in Susac syndrome was antigen driven was tested using repertoire sequencing.

A word on this clonotype: It lacks a known antigen. No quality values exist for individual bases; no much larger clone is one base distant.

High-throughput TCR beta sequencing profiled peripheral blood CD8+ and CD4+ T cells from healthy donors, Susac syndrome patients and multiple sclerosis patients. The healthy donors served as controls matched for age and sex. Bulk CD8+ and CD4+ T cells were purified by magnetic negative isolation, while CD8+ TEMRA cells were enriched using FACS. Blood was drawn into EDTA tubes, processed within 24 hours, and PBMCs were isolated by density gradient centrifugation. PBMCs intended for TCR sequencing were frozen in liquid nitrogen and were later thawed in a 37 degrees C water bath. Purity of sorted or isolated CD4+, CD8+ and CD8+ TEMRA cells was at least 90%. RNA was extracted using the RNeasy kit, and roughly 0.5 to 1 microgram was reverse transcribed with random hexamers. TCR beta CDR3 regions were amplified with the immunoSEQ multiplex PCR assay covering 54 Vbeta and 13 Jbeta segments. PCR amplification bias was corrected using a synthetic template baseline for primer optimization and computational correction. For the original study's pipeline: Reads were assigned to V, D and J genes according to IMGT and analyzed in immunoSEQ Analyzer, with only productive sequences retained. Clonality was computed as one minus Shannon entropy normalized by log2 of the number of productive unique sequences. For each patient and control, public and private clones were evaluated within the 100 most prevalent clones. Clones were defined as Susac-specific if absent from the healthy and MS cohorts, from some 1,000 published viral clones and from other ImmuneACCESS disease sequences. TCRdb passed the public sequencing reads through fastp at Q25 and MiXCR, retaining productive beta sequences. Each entry merges the rows of one CDR3 protein and shows their most common DNA and genes. These V and J calls rely on TCRdb rather than the paper's analysis. For this sample the table gives approximately 170,000 distinct CDR3 sequences, of which 90% to 95% were detected only once. Clones ranked in the top ten supply roughly 0.08% of the sample.

CDR1 and CDR2 are read off the germline V gene as SGHRS and YFSETQ. The junction carries 17 bases between V and J, which are trimmed by 4 bases and 7 bases respectively. Taken from cysteine to phenylalanine, the CDR3 has 15 residues. The DNA shown is the 45-base CDR3, in frame from base 1. The research as a whole found: The number of individuals in the TCR sequencing and HLA analysis was recognized as being relatively small.

Input material: CD4+ T cells from PBMCs. The sequence links TRBV5-1 to TRBJ1-4, with no reliable assignment of the D segment. This TCR derives from a human donor in good health. This receptor carries the CDR3 CASSLDGGQGEKLFF. In nucleotide form, the sequence is TGCGCCAGCAGCCTCGACGGCGGCCAAGGTGAAAAACTGTTTTTT.